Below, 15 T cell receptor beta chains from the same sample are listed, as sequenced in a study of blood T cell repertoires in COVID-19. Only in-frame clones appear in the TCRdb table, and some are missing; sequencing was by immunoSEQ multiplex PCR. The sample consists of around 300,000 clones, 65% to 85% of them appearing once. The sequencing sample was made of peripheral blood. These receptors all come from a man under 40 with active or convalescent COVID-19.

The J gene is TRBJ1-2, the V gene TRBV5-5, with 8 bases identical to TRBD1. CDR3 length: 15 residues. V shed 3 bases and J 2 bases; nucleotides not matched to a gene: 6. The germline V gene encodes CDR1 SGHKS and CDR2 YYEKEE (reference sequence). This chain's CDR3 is CASSSLRTGNYGYTF. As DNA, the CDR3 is TGTGCCAGCAGCTCGTTGAGGACAGGGAACTATGGCTACACCTTC.

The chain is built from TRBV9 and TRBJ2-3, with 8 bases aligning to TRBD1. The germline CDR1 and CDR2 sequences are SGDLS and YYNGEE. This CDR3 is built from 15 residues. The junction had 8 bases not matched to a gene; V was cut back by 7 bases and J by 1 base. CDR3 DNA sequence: TGTGCCAGCCCAGGGACAGGTGACTGCACAGATACGCAGTATTTT. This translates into CASPGTGDCTDTQYF.

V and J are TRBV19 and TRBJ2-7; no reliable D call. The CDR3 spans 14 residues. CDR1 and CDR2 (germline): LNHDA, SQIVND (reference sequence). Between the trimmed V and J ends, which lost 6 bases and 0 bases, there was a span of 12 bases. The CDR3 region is CASSSFDSSYEQYF. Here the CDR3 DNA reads TGTGCCAGTAGCTCCTTCGACTCCTCCTACGAGCAGTACTTC.

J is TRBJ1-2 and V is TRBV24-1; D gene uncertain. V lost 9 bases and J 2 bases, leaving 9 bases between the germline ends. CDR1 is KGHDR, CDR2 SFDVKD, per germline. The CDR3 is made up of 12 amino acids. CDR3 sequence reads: CATGGVNYGYTF. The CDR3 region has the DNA TGTGCCACCGGTGGCGTAAACTATGGCTACACCTTC.

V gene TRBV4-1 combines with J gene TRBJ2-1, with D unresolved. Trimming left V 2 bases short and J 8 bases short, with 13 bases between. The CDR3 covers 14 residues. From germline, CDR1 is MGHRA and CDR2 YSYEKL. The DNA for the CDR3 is TGCGCCAGCAGCCAAAGAATGAGGTTGGATGAGCAGTTCTTC. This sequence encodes CASSQRMRLDEQFF.

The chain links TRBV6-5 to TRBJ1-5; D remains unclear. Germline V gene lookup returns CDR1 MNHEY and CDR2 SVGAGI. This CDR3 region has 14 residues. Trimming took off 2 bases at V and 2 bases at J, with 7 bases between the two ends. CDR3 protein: CASSYAEGNQPQHF. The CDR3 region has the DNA TGTGCCAGCAGTTACGCGGAGGGCAATCAGCCCCAGCATTTT.

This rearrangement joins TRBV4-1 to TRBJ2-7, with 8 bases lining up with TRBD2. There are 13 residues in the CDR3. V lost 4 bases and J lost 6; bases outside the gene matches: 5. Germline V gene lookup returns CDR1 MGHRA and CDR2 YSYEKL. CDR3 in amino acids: CASSPRGGREQYF. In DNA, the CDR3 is TGCGCCAGCAGCCCCCGCGGGGGGCGCGAGCAGTACTTC.

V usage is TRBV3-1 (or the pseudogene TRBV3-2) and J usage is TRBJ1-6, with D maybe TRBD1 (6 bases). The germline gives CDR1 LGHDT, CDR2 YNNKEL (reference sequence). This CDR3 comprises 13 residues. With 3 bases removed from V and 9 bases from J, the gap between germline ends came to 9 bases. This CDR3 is CASSHADSSPLHF. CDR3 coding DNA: TGTGCCAGCAGCCATGCGGACAGTTCACCCCTCCACTTT.

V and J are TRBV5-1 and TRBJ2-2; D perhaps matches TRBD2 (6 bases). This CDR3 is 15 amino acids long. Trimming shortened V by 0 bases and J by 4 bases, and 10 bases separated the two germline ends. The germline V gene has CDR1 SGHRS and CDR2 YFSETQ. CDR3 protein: CASSLVPAGTGELFF. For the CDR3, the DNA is TGCGCCAGCAGCTTGGTCCCAGCGGGCACCGGGGAGCTGTTTTTT.

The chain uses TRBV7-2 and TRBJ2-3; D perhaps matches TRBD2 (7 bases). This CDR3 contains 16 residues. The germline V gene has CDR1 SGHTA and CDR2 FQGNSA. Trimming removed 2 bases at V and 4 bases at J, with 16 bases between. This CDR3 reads CASSLSIGGRADTQYF. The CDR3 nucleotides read TGTGCCAGCAGCTTAAGTATCGGGGGGCGGGCAGATACGCAGTATTTT. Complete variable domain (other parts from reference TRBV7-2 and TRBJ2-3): GAGVSQSPSNKVTEKGKDVELRCDPISGHTALYWYRQSLGQGLEFLIYFQGNSAPDKSGLPSDRFSAERTGGSVSTLTIQRTQQEDSAVYLCASSLSIGGRADTQYFGPGTRLTVL.

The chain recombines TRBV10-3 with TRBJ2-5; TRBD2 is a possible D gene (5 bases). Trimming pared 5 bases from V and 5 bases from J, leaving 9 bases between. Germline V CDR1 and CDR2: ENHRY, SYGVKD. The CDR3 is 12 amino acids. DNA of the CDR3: TGTGCCATCAGTACTAGTGACGAGACCCAGTACTTC. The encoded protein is CAISTSDETQYF.

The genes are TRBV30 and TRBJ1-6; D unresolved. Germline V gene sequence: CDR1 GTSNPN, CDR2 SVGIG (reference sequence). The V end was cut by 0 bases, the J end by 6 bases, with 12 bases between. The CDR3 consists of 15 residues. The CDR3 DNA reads TGTGCCTGGAGTGTAGCGAGGGTGGGTAATTCACCCCTCCACTTT. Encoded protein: CAWSVARVGNSPLHF.

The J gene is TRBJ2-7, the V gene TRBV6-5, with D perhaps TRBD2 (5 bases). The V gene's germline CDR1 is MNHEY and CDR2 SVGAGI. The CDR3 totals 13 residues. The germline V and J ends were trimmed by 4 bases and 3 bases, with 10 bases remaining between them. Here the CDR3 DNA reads TGTGCCAGCAGTTCCGGGAACTTCTACGAGCAGTACTTC. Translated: CASSSGNFYEQYF.

DNA of the CDR3: TGCGCCAGCAGTGATGTATTAGCGGGATTGAACACCGGGGAGCTGTTTTTT. As protein: CASSDVLAGLNTGELFF. This rearrangement joins TRBV10-2 to TRBJ2-2, with TRBD2 matching 8 bases. From germline, CDR1 is WSHSY and CDR2 SAAADI. The CDR3 runs 17 residues. The junction had 7 bases not matched to a gene; V was cut back by 3 bases and J by 1 base.

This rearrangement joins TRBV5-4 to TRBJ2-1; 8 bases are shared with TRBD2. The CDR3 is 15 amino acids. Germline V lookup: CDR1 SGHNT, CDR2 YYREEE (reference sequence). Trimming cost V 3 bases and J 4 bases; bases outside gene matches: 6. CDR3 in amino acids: CASSSTSGSYNEQFF. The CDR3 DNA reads TGTGCCAGCAGCTCTACTAGCGGTAGTTACAATGAGCAGTTCTTC. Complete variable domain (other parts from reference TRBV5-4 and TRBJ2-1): ETGVTQSPTHLIKTRGQQVTLRCSSQSGHNTVSWYQQALGQGPQFIFQYYREEENGRGNFPPRFSGLQFPNYSSELNVNALELDDSALYLCASSSTSGSYNEQFFGPGTRLTVL.